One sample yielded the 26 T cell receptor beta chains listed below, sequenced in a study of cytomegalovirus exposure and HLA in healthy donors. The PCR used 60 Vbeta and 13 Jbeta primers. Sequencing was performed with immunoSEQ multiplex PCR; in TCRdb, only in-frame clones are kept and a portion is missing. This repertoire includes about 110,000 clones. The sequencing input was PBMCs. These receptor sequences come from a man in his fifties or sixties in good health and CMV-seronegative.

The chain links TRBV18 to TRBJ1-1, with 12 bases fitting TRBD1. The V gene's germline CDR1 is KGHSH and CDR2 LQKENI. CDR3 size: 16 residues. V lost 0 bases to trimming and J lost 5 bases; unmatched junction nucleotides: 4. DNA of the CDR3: TGTGCCAGCTCACCACCGGGGACAGGGGGCTATACTGAAGCTTTCTTT. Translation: CASSPPGTGGYTEAFF.

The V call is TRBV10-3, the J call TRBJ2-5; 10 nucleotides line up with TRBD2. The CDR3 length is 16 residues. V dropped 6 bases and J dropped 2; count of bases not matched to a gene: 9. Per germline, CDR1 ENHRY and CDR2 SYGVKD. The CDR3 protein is CAIRDPTSGPQETQYF. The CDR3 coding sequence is TGTGCCATCAGGGACCCGACTAGCGGGCCGCAAGAGACCCAGTACTTC.

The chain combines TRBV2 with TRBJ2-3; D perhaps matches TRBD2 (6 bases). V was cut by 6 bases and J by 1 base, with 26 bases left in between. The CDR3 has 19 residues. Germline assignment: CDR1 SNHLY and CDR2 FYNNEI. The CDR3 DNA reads TGTGCCAGCAGCGCTACACCAGGGCGGGGTCTTCTGGGCACAGATACGCAGTATTTT. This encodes CASSATPGRGLLGTDTQYF.

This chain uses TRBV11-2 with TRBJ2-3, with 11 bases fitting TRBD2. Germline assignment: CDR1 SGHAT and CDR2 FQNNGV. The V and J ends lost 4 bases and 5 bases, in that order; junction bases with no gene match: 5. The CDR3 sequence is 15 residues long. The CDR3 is CASSSDGLAGDTQYF. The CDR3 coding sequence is TGTGCCAGCAGCTCCGATGGACTAGCGGGAGATACGCAGTATTTT.

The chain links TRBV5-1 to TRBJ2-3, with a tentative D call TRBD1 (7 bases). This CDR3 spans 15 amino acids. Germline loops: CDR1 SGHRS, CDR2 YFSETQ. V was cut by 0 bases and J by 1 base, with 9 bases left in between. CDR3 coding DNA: TGCGCCAGCAGCTTGGTCAGGGGGGGCACAGATACGCAGTATTTT. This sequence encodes CASSLVRGGTDTQYF.

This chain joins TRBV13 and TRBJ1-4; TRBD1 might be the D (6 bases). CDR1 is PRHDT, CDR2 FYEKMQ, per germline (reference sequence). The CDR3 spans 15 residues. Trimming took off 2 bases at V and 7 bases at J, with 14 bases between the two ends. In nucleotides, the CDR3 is TGTGCCAGCAGCTTAAGGCGACAGGCGGGTGAAAAACTGTTTTTT. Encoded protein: CASSLRRQAGEKLFF.

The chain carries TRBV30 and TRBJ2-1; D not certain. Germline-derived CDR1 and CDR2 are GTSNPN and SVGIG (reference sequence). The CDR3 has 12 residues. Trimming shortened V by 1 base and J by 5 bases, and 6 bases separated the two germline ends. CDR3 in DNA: TGTGCCTGGAGTGGCACTAACAATGAGCAGTTCTTC. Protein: CAWSGTNNEQFF.

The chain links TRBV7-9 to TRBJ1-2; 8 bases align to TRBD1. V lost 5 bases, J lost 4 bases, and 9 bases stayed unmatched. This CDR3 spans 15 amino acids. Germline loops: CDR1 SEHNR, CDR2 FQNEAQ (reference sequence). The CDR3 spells CASSLIGTGVYGYTF. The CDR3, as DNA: TGTGCCAGCAGCCTTATAGGGACAGGCGTCTATGGCTACACCTTC.

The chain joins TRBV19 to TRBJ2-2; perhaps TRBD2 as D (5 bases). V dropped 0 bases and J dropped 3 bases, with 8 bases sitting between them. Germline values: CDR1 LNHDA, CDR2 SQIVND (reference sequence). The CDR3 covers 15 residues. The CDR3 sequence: CASSIETIYTGELFF. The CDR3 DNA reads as TGTGCCAGTAGTATAGAGACTATTTACACCGGGGAGCTGTTTTTT. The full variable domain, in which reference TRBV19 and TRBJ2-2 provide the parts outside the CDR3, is DGGITQSPKYLFRKEGQNVTLSCEQNLNHDAMYWYRQDPGQGLRLIYYSQIVNDFQKGDIAEGYSVSREKKESFPLTVTSAQKNPTAFYLCASSIETIYTGELFFGEGSRLTVL.

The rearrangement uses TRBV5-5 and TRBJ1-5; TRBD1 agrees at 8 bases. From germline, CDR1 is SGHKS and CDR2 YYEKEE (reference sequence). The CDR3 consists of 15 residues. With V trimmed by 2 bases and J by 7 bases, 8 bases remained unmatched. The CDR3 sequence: CASSFATGEGQPQHF. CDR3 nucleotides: TGTGCCAGCAGCTTCGCGACAGGGGAGGGACAGCCCCAGCATTTT.

In nucleotides, the CDR3 is TGTGCCTGGAGTGCGGGGACAACTTACTCCTACGAGCAGTACTTC. It translates to CAWSAGTTYSYEQYF. This chain uses TRBV30 with TRBJ2-7; weak D call: TRBD1 (6 bases). This CDR3 has 15 amino acids. V dropped 1 base and J dropped 0 bases, with 13 bases sitting between them. Germline V gene sequence: CDR1 GTSNPN, CDR2 SVGIG (reference sequence).

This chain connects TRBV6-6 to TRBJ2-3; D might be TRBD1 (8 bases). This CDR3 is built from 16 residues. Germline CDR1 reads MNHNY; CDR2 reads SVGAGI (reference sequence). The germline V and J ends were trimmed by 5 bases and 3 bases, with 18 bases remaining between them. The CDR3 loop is CASSPYRGGQTDTQYF. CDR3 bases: TGTGCCAGCAGTCCCTACAGGGGGGGCCAGACAGATACGCAGTATTTT.

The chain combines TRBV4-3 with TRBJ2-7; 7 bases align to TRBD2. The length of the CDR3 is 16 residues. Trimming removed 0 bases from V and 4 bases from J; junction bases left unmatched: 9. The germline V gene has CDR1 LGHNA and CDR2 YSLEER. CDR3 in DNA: TGCGCCAGCAGCCAAGATCTAGTGACTAGCCGTTACGAGCAGTACTTC. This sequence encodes CASSQDLVTSRYEQYF.

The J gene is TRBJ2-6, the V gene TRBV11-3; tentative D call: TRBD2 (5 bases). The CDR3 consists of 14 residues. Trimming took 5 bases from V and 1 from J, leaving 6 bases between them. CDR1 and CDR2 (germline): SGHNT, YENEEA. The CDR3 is CASSPGSGANVLTF. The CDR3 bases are TGTGCCAGCAGCCCGGGATCTGGGGCCAACGTCCTGACTTTC.

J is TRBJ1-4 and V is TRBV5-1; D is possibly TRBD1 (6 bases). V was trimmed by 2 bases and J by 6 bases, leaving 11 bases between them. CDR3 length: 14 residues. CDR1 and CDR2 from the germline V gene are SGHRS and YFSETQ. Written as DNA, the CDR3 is TGCGCCAGCAGCTTAGACAGGTCTGATGAAAAACTGTTTTTT. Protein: CASSLDRSDEKLFF.

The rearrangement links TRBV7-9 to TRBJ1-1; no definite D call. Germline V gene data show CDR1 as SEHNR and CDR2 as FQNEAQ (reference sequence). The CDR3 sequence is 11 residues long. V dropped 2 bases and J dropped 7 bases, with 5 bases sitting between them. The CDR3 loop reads CASSLNGEAFF. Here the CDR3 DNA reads TGTGCCAGCAGCTTAAACGGTGAAGCTTTCTTT.

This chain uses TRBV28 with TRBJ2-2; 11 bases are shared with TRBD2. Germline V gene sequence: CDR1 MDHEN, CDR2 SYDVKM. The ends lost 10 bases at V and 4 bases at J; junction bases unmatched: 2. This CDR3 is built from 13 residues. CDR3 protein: CAIGTSGTGELFF. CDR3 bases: TGTGCCATCGGGACTAGCGGCACCGGGGAGCTGTTTTTT.

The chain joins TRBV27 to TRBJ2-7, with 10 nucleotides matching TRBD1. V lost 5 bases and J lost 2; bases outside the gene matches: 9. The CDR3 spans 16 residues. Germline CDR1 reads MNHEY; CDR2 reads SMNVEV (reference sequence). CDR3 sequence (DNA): TGTGCCAGCAGTAAAACCGGACAGGGGGTAACCTACGAGCAGTACTTC. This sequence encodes CASSKTGQGVTYEQYF.

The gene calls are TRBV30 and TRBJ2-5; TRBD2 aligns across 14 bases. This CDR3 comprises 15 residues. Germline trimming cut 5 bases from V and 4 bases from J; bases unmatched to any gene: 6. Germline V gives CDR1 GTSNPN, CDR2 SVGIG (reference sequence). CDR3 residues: CAWSPGLAGVETQYF. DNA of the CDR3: TGTGCCTGGTCGCCGGGACTAGCGGGAGTAGAGACCCAGTACTTC.

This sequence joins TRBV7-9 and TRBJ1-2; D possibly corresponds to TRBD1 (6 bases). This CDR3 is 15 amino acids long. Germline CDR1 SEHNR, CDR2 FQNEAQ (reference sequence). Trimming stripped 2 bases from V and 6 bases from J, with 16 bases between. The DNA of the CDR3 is TGTGCCAGCAGCTTACCCACAGGGTATTCTGATGGCTACACCTTC. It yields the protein CASSLPTGYSDGYTF.

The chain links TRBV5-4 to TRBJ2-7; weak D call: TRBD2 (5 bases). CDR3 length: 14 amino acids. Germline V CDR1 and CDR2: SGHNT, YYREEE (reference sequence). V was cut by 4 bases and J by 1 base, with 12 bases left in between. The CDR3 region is CASSPGMGSYEQYF. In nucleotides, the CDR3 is TGTGCCAGCAGCCCGGGGATGGGATCCTACGAGCAGTACTTC.

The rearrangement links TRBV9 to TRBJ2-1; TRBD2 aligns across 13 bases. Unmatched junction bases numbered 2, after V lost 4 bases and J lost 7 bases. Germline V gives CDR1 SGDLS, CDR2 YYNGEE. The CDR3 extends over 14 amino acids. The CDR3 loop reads CASSPGLAGNEQFF. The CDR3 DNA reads TGTGCCAGCAGCCCGGGACTAGCGGGGAATGAGCAGTTCTTC.

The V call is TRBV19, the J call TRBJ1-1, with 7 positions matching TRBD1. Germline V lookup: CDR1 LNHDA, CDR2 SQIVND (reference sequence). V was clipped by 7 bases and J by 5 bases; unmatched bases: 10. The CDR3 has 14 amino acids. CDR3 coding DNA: TGTGCCAGTAACACAGCAGGGGGAGAGACTGAAGCTTTCTTT. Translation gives CASNTAGGETEAFF.

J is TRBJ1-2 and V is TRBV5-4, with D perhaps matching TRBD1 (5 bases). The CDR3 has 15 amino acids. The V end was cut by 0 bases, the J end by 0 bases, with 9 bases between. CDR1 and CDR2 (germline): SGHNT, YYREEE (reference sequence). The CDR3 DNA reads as TGTGCCAGCAGCTTGGGCGGGACGGCTAACTATGGCTACACCTTC. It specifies CASSLGGTANYGYTF.

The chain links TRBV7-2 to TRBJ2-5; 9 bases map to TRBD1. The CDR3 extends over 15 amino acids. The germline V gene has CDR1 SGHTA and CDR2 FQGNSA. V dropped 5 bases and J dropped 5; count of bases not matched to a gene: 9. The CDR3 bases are TGTGCCAGCAGCCCGGACAGGGGATTGGGGGAGACCCAGTACTTC. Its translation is CASSPDRGLGETQYF.

The CDR3: CASSSFSGNQPQHF. In DNA, the CDR3 is TGTGCCAGTAGTTCATTTTCAGGCAATCAGCCCCAGCATTTT. The chain links TRBV19 to TRBJ1-5; D unclear. Trimming left V 5 bases short and J 2 bases short, with 10 bases between. The germline V gene has CDR1 LNHDA and CDR2 SQIVND (reference sequence). The CDR3 is made up of 14 amino acids. The whole variable domain, filled in from reference TRBV19 and TRBJ1-5, reads DGGITQSPKYLFRKEGQNVTLSCEQNLNHDAMYWYRQDPGQGLRLIYYSQIVNDFQKGDIAEGYSVSREKKESFPLTVTSAQKNPTAFYLCASSSFSGNQPQHFGDGTRLSIL.